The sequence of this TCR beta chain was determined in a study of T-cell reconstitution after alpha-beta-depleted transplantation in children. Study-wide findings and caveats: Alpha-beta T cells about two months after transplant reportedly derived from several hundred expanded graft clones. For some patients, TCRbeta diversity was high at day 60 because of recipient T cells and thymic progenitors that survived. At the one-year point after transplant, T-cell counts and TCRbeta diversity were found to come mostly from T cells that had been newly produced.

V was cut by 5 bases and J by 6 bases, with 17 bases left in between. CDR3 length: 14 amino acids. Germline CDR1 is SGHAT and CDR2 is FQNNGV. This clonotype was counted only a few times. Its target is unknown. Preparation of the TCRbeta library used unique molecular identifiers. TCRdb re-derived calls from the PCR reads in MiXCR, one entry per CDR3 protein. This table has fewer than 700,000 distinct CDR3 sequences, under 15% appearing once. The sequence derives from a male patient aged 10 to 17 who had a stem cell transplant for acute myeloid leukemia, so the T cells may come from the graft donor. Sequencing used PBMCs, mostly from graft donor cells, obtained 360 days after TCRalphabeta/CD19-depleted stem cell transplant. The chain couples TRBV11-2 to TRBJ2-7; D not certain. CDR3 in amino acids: CASSPRALLLEQYF. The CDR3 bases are TGTGCCAGCAGCCCCCGGGCACTCCTACTCGAGCAGTACTTC.